Included here is one T cell receptor beta chain sequence, with context. The CDR3 consists of 14 residues. From germline, CDR1 is LGHNA and CDR2 YNFKEQ. Trimming cost V 0 bases and J 3 bases, with 9 bases left between them. Profiled with immunoSEQ multiplex PCR; TCRdb holds only in-frame clones, not every one. The data hold about 100,000 clones, with about 91% observed a single time. This sample was taken from a study of PD-L1 blockade in urothelial cancer. Patients were diagnosed with urothelial carcinoma, either locally advanced or metastatic. Every patient provided from 1 to 8 samples, collected pretreatment and on-treatment.

The genes are TRBV4-2 and TRBJ2-7, with TRBD2 as a possible D gene (5 bases). This clonotype was sampled from a woman of 80 years or more with urothelial cancer. This material consisted of PBMCs, taken around atezolizumab (anti-PD-L1) treatment. CDR3 amino acids: CASSQERTFYEQYF. The CDR3 DNA follows: TGTGCCAGCAGCCAAGAGCGGACTTTCTACGAGCAGTACTTC.